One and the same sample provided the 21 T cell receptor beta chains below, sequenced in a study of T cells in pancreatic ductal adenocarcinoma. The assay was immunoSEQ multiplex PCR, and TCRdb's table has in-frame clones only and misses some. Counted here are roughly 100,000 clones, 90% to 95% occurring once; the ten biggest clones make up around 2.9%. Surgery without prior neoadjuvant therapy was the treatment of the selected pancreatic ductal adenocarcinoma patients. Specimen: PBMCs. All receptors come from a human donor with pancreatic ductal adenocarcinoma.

CDR3 sequence reads: CASSPSGRTDTQYF. The CDR3 DNA reads TGTGCCAGCAGCCCTAGCGGGAGAACGGATACGCAGTATTTT. J is TRBJ2-3 and V is TRBV7-9; the match to TRBD2 covers 10 bases. This CDR3 comprises 14 residues. CDR1 SEHNR and CDR2 FQNEAQ come from the germline V gene (reference sequence). The J segment lost 6 bases and the V segment lost 5 bases, leaving 5 bases of the junction unmatched.

Here the CDR3 DNA reads TGTGCCAGCAGCCTACAGACAACTAATGAAAAACTGTTTTTT. It codes for CASSLQTTNEKLFF. The chain combines TRBV7-9 with TRBJ1-4, with unresolved D. Between the trimmed V and J ends, which lost 5 bases and 0 bases, there was a span of 7 bases. The CDR3 consists of 14 residues. Germline CDR1 and CDR2: SEHNR and FQNEAQ (reference sequence). Complete variable domain (other parts from reference TRBV7-9 and TRBJ1-4): DTGVSQNPRHKITKRGQNVTFRCDPISEHNRLYWYRQTLGQGPEFLTYFQNEAQLEKSRLLSDRFSAERPKGSFSTLEIQRTEQGDSAMYLCASSLQTTNEKLFFGSGTQLSVL.

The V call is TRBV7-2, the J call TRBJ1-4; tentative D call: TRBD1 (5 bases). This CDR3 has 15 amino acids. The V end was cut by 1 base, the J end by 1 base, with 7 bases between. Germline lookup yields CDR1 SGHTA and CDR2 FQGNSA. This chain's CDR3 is CASSLGGQTNEKLFF. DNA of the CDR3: TGTGCCAGCAGCTTAGGTGGACAAACTAATGAAAAACTGTTTTTT.

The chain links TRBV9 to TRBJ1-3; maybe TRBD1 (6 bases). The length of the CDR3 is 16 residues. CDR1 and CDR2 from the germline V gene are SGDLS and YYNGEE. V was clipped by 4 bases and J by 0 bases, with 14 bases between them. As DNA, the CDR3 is TGTGCCAGCAGCCCAGGACAGTTGTTCTCTGGAAACACCATATATTTT. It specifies CASSPGQLFSGNTIYF.

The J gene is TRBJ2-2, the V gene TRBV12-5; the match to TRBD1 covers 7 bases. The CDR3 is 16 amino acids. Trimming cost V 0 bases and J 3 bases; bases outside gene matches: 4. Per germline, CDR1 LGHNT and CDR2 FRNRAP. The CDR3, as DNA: TGTGCTAGTGGTTTGGTAGTGACAGGGTACACCGGGGAGCTGTTTTTT. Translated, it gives CASGLVVTGYTGELFF.

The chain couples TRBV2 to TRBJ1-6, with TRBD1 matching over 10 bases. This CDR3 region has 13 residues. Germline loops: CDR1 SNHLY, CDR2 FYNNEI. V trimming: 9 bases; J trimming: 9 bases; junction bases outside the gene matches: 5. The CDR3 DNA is TGTGCCAGGGGACAGGGGATGAGTTCACCCCTCCACTTT. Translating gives CARGQGMSSPLHF.

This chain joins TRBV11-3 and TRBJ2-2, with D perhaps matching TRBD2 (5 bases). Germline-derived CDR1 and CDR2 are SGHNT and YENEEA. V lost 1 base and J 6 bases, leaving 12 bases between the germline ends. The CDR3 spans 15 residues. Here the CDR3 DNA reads TGTGCCAGCAGCTTAGGAGGGAGAGGAGCCGGGGAGCTGTTTTTT. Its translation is CASSLGGRGAGELFF. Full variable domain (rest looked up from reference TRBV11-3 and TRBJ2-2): EAGVVQSPRYKIIEKKQPVAFWCNPISGHNTLYWYLQNLGQGPELLIRYENEEAVDDSQLPKDRFSAERLKGVDSTLKIQPAELGDSAVYLCASSLGGRGAGELFFGEGSRLTVL.

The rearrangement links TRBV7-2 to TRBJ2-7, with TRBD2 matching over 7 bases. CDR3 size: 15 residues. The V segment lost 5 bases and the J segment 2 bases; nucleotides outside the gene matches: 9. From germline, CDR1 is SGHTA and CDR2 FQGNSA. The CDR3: CASSREAAEPYEQYF. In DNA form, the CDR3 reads TGTGCCAGCAGCCGGGAGGCGGCTGAACCCTACGAGCAGTACTTC.

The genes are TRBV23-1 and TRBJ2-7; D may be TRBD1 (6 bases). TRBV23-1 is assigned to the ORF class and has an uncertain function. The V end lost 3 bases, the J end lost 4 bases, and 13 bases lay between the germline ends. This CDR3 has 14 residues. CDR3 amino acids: CASSQRPGDYEQYF. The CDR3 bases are TGCGCCAGCAGTCAGAGACCAGGGGATTACGAGCAGTACTTC.

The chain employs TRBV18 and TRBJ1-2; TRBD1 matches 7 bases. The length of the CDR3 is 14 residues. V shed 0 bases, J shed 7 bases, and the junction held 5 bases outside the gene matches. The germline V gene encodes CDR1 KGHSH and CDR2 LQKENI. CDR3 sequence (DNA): TGTGCCAGCTCACCACCGACCCCAGGGGGTGGCTACACCTTC. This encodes CASSPPTPGGGYTF.

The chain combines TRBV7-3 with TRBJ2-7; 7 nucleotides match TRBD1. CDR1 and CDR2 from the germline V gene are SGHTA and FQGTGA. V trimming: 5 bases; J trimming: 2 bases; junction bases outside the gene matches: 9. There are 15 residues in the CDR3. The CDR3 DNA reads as TGTGCCAGCAGCCCGACGCGACAGGGAGCCTACGAGCAGTACTTC. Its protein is CASSPTRQGAYEQYF.

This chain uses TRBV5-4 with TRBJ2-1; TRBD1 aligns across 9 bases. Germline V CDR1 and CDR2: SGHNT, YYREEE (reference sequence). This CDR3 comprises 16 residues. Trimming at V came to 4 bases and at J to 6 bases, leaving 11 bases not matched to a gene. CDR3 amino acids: CASSPRGGTGFNEQFF. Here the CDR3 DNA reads TGTGCCAGCAGCCCGCGCGGCGGGACAGGGTTCAATGAGCAGTTCTTC.

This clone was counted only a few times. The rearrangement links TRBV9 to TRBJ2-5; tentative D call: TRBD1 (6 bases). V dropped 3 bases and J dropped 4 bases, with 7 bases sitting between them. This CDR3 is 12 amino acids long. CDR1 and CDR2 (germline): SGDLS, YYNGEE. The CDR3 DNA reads TGTGCCAGCAGCGAACAGGGAGAGACCCAGTACTTC. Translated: CASSEQGETQYF. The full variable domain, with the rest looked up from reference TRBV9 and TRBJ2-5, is DSGVTQTPKHLITATGQRVTLRCSPRSGDLSVYWYQQSLDQGLQFLIQYYNGEERAKGNILERFSAQQFPDLHSELNLSSLELGDSALYFCASSEQGETQYFGPGTRLLVL.

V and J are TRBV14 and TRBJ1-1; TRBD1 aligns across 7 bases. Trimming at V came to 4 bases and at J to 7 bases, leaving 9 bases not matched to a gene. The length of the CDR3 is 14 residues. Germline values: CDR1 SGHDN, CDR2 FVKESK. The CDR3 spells CASSPFDRASEAFF. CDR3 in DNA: TGTGCCAGCAGCCCATTCGACAGGGCGAGTGAAGCTTTCTTT.

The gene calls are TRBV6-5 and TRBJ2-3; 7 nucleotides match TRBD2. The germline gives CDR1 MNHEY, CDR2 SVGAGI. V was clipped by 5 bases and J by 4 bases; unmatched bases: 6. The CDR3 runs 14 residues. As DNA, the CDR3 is TGTGCCAGCAGTCTGGGGGAGGGATCAGATACGCAGTATTTT. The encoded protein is CASSLGEGSDTQYF.

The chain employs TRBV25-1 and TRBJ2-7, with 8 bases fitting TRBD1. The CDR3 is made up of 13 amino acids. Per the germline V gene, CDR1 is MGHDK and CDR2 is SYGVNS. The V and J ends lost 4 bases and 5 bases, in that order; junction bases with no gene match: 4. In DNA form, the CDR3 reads TGTGCCAGCAGTGCCACAGGGGGACACGAGCAGTACTTC. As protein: CASSATGGHEQYF.

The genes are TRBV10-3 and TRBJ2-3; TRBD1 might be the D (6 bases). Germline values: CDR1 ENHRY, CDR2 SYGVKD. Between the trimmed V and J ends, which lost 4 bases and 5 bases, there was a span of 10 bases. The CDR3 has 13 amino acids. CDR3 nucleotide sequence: TGTGCCATCAGTGGACAGGTGGGAGATACGCAGTATTTT. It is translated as CAISGQVGDTQYF.

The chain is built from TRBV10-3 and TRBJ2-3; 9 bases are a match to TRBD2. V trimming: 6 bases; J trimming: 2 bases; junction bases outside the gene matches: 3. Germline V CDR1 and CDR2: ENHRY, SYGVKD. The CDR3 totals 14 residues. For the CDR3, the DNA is TGTGCCATCAGAGAGCGGGAGGTCACAGATACGCAGTATTTT. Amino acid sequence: CAIREREVTDTQYF.

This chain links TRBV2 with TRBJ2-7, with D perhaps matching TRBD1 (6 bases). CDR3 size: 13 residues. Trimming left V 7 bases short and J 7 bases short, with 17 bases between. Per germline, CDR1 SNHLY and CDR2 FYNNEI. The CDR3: CASNQGTSREQYF. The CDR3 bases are TGTGCCAGCAACCAGGGGACCTCTAGGGAGCAGTACTTC.

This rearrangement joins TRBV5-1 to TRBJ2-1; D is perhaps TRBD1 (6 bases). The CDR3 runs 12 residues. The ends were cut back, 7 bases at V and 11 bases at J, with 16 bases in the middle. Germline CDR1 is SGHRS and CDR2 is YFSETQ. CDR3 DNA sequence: TGCGCCAGCTCAGAGTATAGGGACAAGCAGTTCTTC. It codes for CASSEYRDKQFF.

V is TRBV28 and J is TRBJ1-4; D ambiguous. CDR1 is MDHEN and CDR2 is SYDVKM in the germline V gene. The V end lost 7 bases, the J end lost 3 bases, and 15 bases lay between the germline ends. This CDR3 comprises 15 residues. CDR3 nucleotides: TGTGCCAGCAATAACATGGGTCAGGCTAATGAAAAACTGTTTTTT. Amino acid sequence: CASNNMGQANEKLFF.